The clone carrying this T cell receptor beta chain turned up a few times. Antigen unknown. The CDR3 is made up of 13 amino acids. Per germline, CDR1 DFQATT and CDR2 SNEGSKA (reference sequence). The germline V and J ends were trimmed by 6 bases and 6 bases, with 17 bases remaining between them. The data were taken from a study of blood T cells in healthy people across ages. Study results and caveats: The study found more naive CD4+ cells and higher diversity in long-lived than aged donors.

Then a second PCR, running about 6 to 12 cycles, was carried out with a sample-barcoded 5' primer and a J-beta primer mix. Each CDR3 protein gets one entry after TCRdb re-called the 5' RACE reads with MiXCR. The sample carries about 720,000 distinct CDR3 sequences, approximately 25% recorded once. Isolated PBMCs totaled at least 6 million in each sample. Separately, the same data were catalogued under a study of T cells of mothers and their children. According to that study: A slight, non-significant increase in overlap was found for related mother-child pairs relative to unrelated pairs.

This receptor was obtained from a boy younger than 18 in good health. The specimen sequenced was blood. The chain has TRBV20-1 and TRBJ1-1, with D possibly being TRBD1 (6 bases). The CDR3 DNA is TGCAGTGCCCCGGCAGGGAAGGGGGCTGAAGCTTTCTTT. This codes for CSAPAGKGAEAFF.